The 9 T cell receptor beta chains presented below share a single source sample, sequenced in a study of T cell repertoires in cytomegalovirus infection (dated by TCRdb to between 2018 and 2020). Sample treatment or condition, as interpreted from the label and publication: in vitro stimulation with specific CMV peptide epitopes to enrich CMV-specific T cells. The antigens these receptors bind are not known. TCRdb lists the instrument as Illumina HiSeq 1500. TCRdb took the public reads, trimmed them with fastp at Q25, ran MiXCR for clone calling and kept in-frame beta chains. CDR3 protein duplicates are merged, each entry listing the most common genes and DNA. The sample profile shows some 900,000 distinct CDR3 sequences; approximately 32% of them were found once. Of the sample, around 12% is held by the ten largest clones. The sample here was cultured CD8+ T cells from PBMCs, taken from culture after CMV antigen stimulation. The receptor source for this set is a human donor in good health (CMV status not recorded). Some clones in this sample may be carry-over from other donors' samples.

V gene TRBV28 combines with J gene TRBJ2-4; 7 positions match TRBD2. This CDR3 is 17 amino acids long. Germline CDR1 is MDHEN and CDR2 is SYDVKM. V shed 7 bases and J 6 bases; nucleotides not matched to a gene: 18. The CDR3 sequence is CASTPRGDEGYLNIQYF. CDR3 in DNA: TGTGCCAGCACCCCCCGGGGGGACGAAGGGTATTTAAACATTCAGTACTTC.

The chain joins TRBV6-1 to TRBJ1-6; TRBD1 aligns across 9 bases. This CDR3 has 15 amino acids. Germline-derived CDR1 and CDR2 are MNHNS and SASEGT. The J segment lost 9 bases and the V segment lost 4 bases, leaving 7 bases of the junction unmatched. CDR3 sequence: CASSAGTGLTSPLHF. The CDR3 nucleotides are TGTGCCAGCAGTGCCGGGACAGGGCTAACTTCACCCCTCCACTTT.

The chain has TRBV6-2 or TRBV6-3 and TRBJ2-1; no firm D call. The CDR3 extends over 15 amino acids. V lost 7 bases to trimming and J lost 8 bases, with 21 bases between them. Germline V gene lookup returns CDR1 MNHEY and CDR2 SVGEGT. The CDR3 nucleotides are TGTGCCAGCACCTCTAACCTATTTAGGGTCGATGAGCAGTTCTTC. Amino acids: CASTSNLFRVDEQFF.

This clonotype was found a few times. The J gene is TRBJ2-3, the V gene TRBV9, with 7 bases aligning to TRBD2. Losses at the gene ends were 3 bases for V and 1 base for J; bases not matched to a gene: 11. This CDR3 comprises 17 residues. Germline CDR1 is SGDLS and CDR2 is YYNGEE. In nucleotides, the CDR3 is TGTGCCAGCAGCGCTCGGTCGGGGGGAACCGGCACAGATACGCAGTATTTT. As protein: CASSARSGGTGTDTQYF.

This clonotype was detected ten times or more. The V call is TRBV4-2, the J call TRBJ1-4; 7 bases are shared with TRBD1. The ends lost 3 bases at V and 7 bases at J; junction bases unmatched: 8. Germline V gives CDR1 LGHNA, CDR2 YNFKEQ. The CDR3 covers 15 residues. CDR3 nucleotide sequence: TGTGCCAGCAGCCAGGGCCGGGACAGTCTTGAAAAACTGTTTTTT. Translated: CASSQGRDSLEKLFF.

This clonotype was detected a few times. The chain employs TRBV6-6 and TRBJ1-1; D is possibly TRBD1 (5 bases). The CDR3 is 18 residues long. V was clipped by 0 bases and J by 6 bases, with 23 bases between them. Germline V CDR1 and CDR2: MNHNY, SVGAGI (reference sequence). In DNA form, the CDR3 reads TGTGCCAGCAGTTACTCGGTCATAGGGGATGATCTGTTGGCTGAAGCTTTCTTT. Its protein product is CASSYSVIGDDLLAEAFF.

This rearrangement joins TRBV6-5 to TRBJ1-1; a possible D gene is TRBD1 (5 bases). Between the trimmed V and J ends, which lost 1 base and 3 bases, there was a span of 12 bases. Germline V lookup: CDR1 MNHEY, CDR2 SVGAGI. This CDR3 is built from 15 residues. CDR3 sequence (DNA): TGTGCCAGCAGTTACTACTTGGGGGGAGACACTGAAGCTTTCTTT. Its protein is CASSYYLGGDTEAFF.

This clonotype has just a few counts. The chain combines TRBV7-9 with TRBJ2-7; TRBD1 agrees at 9 bases. Trimming removed 0 bases from V and 6 bases from J; junction bases left unmatched: 9. The CDR3 spans 16 residues. The germline V gene encodes CDR1 SEHNR and CDR2 FQNEAQ (reference sequence). The CDR3 nucleotides read TGTGCCAGCAGCTTAGCGAAGTGGACAGGGGTTGGCGAGCAGTACTTC. Translation: CASSLAKWTGVGEQYF.

This clonotype was counted a few times. V gene TRBV6-6 combines with J gene TRBJ2-3, with 8 nucleotides matching TRBD2. In germline, CDR1 is MNHNY, CDR2 SVGAGI (reference sequence). Unmatched junction bases numbered 8, after V lost 0 bases and J lost 0 bases. The CDR3 sequence is 18 residues long. The CDR3 loop reads CASSYSTGLGTSTDTQYF. DNA for the CDR3: TGTGCCAGCAGTTACTCGACGGGACTAGGTACTAGCACAGATACGCAGTATTTT.